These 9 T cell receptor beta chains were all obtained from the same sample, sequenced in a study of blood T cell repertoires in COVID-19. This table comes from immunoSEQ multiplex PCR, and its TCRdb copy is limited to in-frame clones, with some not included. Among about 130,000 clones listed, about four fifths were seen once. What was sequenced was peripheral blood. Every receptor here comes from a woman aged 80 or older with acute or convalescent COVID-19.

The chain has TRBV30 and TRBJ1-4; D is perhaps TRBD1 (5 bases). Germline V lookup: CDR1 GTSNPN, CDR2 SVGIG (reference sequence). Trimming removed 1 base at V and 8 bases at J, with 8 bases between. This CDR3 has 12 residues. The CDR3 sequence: CAWSGPGEKLFF. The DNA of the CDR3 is TGTGCCTGGAGTGGGCCAGGGGAAAAACTGTTTTTT.

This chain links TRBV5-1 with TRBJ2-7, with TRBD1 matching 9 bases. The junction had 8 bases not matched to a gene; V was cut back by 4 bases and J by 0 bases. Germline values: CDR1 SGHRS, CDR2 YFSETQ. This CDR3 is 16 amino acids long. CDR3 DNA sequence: TGCGCCAGCAGCCTGGGGGGGACAGGGCGCTCCTACGAGCAGTACTTC. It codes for CASSLGGTGRSYEQYF.

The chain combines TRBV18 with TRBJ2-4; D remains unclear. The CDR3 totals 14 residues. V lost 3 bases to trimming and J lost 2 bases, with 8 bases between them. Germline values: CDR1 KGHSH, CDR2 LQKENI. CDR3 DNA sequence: TGTGCCAGCTCACCGGAGCGTACCAAAAACATTCAGTACTTC. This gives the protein CASSPERTKNIQYF.

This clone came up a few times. DNA for the CDR3: TGTGCCAGTAGTATAGATTCGCGTCTTGAAGCTTTCTTT. Its protein is CASSIDSRLEAFF. The rearrangement joins TRBV19 to TRBJ1-1; no clear D. The CDR3 runs 13 residues. Trimming stripped 0 bases from V and 7 bases from J, with 9 bases between. Germline assignment: CDR1 LNHDA and CDR2 SQIVND (reference sequence). The variable domain in full, with the rest retrieved from reference TRBV19 and TRBJ1-1, is DGGITQSPKYLFRKEGQNVTLSCEQNLNHDAMYWYRQDPGQGLRLIYYSQIVNDFQKGDIAEGYSVSREKKESFPLTVTSAQKNPTAFYLCASSIDSRLEAFFGQGTRLTVV.

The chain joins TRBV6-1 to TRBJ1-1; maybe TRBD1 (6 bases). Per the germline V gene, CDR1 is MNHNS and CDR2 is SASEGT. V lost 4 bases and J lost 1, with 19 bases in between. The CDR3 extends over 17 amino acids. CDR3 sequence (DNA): TGTGCCAGCAGTGGTGAGACAGGCATTCGAAGGAACACTGAAGCTTTCTTT. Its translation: CASSGETGIRRNTEAFF.

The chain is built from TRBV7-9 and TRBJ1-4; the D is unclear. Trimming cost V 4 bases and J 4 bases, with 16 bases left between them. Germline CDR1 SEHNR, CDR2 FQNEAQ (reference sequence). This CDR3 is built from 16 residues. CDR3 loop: CASSYANYLFNEKLFF. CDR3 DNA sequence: TGTGCCAGCAGCTACGCCAACTATTTGTTTAATGAAAAACTGTTTTTT.

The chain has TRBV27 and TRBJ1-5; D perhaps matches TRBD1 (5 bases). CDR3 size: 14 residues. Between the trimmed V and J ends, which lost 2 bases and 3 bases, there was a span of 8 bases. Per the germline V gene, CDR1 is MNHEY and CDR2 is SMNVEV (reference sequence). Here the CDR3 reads CASSLRQNNQPQHF. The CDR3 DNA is TGTGCCAGCAGTTTAAGACAGAACAATCAGCCCCAGCATTTT.

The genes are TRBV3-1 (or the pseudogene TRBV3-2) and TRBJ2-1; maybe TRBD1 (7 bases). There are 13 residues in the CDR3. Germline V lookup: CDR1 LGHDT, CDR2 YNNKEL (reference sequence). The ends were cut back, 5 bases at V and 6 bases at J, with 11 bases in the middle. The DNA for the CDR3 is TGTGCCAGCAGCTCAGGGGGGACCAATGAGCAGTTCTTC. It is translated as CASSSGGTNEQFF.

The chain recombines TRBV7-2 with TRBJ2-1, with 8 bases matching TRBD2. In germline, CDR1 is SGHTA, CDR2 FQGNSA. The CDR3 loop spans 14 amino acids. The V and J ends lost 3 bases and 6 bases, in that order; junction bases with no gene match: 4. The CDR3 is CASSFRGGGNEQFF. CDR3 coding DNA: TGTGCCAGCAGCTTCCGGGGGGGTGGCAATGAGCAGTTCTTC.